Below are 12 T cell receptor beta chains sequenced from a single sample in a study of T cells in Graves' hyperthyroidism and ophthalmopathy (dated by TCRdb to the late 2010s). Library preparation employed multiplex PCR. The sequencer was an Illumina HiSeq 2000. The TCR beta CDR3 regions were amplified from the RNA transcripts. A first-round RT-PCR of the TCR CDR3 used the HTBI primer set with the Qiagen OneStep RT-PCR kit. In-frame beta chains were kept once TCRdb had trimmed the public reads at Q25 with fastp and called clones with MiXCR. Every distinct CDR3 protein forms one entry, paired with its most common genes and DNA. A total of some 350,000 distinct CDR3 sequences appear in this sample, approximately 19% of them only once. 3.7% of the sample is in the top ten clones. Sequences were obtained from blood. These receptors all come from a woman younger than 35 with Graves' hyperthyroidism.

This clonotype came up a few times. This chain links TRBV18 with TRBJ1-1; TRBD1 matches at 12 bases. The CDR3 runs 16 residues. The junction had 6 bases not matched to a gene; V was cut back by 2 bases and J by 5 bases. The germline V gene encodes CDR1 KGHSH and CDR2 LQKENI. CDR3 DNA sequence: TGTGCCAGCTCACCAGTAGTGGGACAGGGGGCAACTGAAGCTTTCTTT. It codes for CASSPVVGQGATEAFF.

This clonotype showed up many times. The chain links TRBV30 to TRBJ2-7; perhaps D is TRBD1 or TRBD2 (6 bases each). Per the germline V gene, CDR1 is GTSNPN and CDR2 is SVGIG (reference sequence). The CDR3 length is 11 residues. V was cut by 7 bases and J by 6 bases, with 13 bases left in between. For the CDR3, the DNA is TGTGCCTTCTCCGGGGGCGTCGAGCAGTACTTC. This encodes CAFSGGVEQYF.

Remarks on this clonotype: A much more abundant neighbour one base away suggests this may be a read error. The rearrangement uses TRBV20-1 and TRBJ1-1; D gene ambiguous. This CDR3 spans 12 amino acids. Germline V lookup: CDR1 DFQATT, CDR2 SNEGSKA (reference sequence). As DNA, the CDR3 is TGCTGTGCCCAGAGTTGGGAGACTGAAGCTTTCTTT. Amino acid sequence: CCAQSWETEAFF.

About this clonotype: This may be a read error: a much more frequent sequence differs by one nucleotide. The rearrangement joins TRBV18 to TRBJ1-1, with D maybe TRBD1 (5 bases). The CDR3 has 15 residues. Germline V gene lookup returns CDR1 KGHSH and CDR2 LQKENI. The CDR3 reads CASSQTAGANTGAFF. The DNA of the CDR3 is TGTGCCAGCTCGCAAACCGCCGGGGCGAACACTGGAGCTTTCTTT.

This clonotype was counted at least ten times. One junction end does not reproduce the germline sequence, and a read error may be involved. This CDR3 reads CSAPRGGNAEAFF. In DNA, the CDR3 is TGCAGTGCCCCGAGGGGCGGGAACGCTGAAGCTTTCTTT. This chain links TRBV20-1 with TRBJ1-1, with D tentatively TRBD1 (5 bases). The CDR3 loop spans 13 amino acids. CDR1 and CDR2 from the germline V gene are DFQATT and SNEGSKA (reference sequence).

This clonotype was found many times. The chain uses TRBV24-1 and TRBJ2-7; 10 positions agree with TRBD2. This CDR3 comprises 14 residues. From germline, CDR1 is KGHDR and CDR2 SFDVKD. The ends lost 3 bases at V and 6 bases at J; junction bases unmatched: 4. CDR3 in amino acids: CATSDPTSGVEQYF. CDR3 sequence (DNA): TGTGCCACCAGTGATCCCACTAGCGGGGTCGAGCAGTACTTC.

In this sample, this clonotype turned up many times. This chain joins TRBV2 and TRBJ2-5; the match to TRBD2 covers 11 bases. CDR3 length: 14 amino acids. Germline values: CDR1 SNHLY, CDR2 FYNNEI. With V trimmed by 7 bases and J by 4 bases, 5 bases remained unmatched. CDR3 coding DNA: TGTGCCAGCACGGGTAGCGGGGGGGCAGAGACCCAGTACTTC. Residues: CASTGSGGAETQYF.

The chain employs TRBV6-1 and TRBJ1-2, with 7 bases lining up with TRBD1. This CDR3 has 14 residues. Germline values: CDR1 MNHNS, CDR2 SASEGT. V shed 6 bases, J shed 2 bases, and the junction held 6 bases outside the gene matches. CDR3 sequence (DNA): TGTGCCAGCAGGGCGACCAGGGGGAACTATGGCTACACCTTC. Translation: CASRATRGNYGYTF.

The chain uses TRBV28 and TRBJ1-2, with unresolved D. This CDR3 has 13 amino acids. Germline loops: CDR1 MDHEN, CDR2 SYDVKM. V was clipped by 10 bases and J by 2 bases, with 14 bases between them. The CDR3 DNA follows: TGTGCCACTGAAGACTCAAAAAACTATGGCTACACCTTC. Translation: CATEDSKNYGYTF.

This clonotype was detected many times. The rearrangement uses TRBV6-1 and TRBJ2-5; D is perhaps TRBD1 (6 bases). The germline gives CDR1 MNHNS, CDR2 SASEGT. The CDR3 extends over 15 amino acids. V lost 3 bases and J 1 base, leaving 12 bases between the germline ends. The CDR3 sequence is CASSDRDTFQETQYF. CDR3 DNA: TGTGCCAGCAGTGACCGGGACACTTTCCAAGAGACCCAGTACTTC.

This clonotype was seen ten or more times. The chain carries TRBV2 and TRBJ1-1; a weak D match, TRBD1 (5 bases). The CDR3 runs 13 residues. Trimming shortened V by 6 bases and J by 4 bases, and 12 bases separated the two germline ends. CDR1 and CDR2 from the germline V gene are SNHLY and FYNNEI. In DNA, the CDR3 is TGTGCCAGCAGCCCAGGGACCCTCACTGAAGCTTTCTTT. It encodes CASSPGTLTEAFF.

The V and J genes are TRBV6-5 and TRBJ1-1; TRBD1 matches at 9 bases. The CDR3 contains 16 residues. V shed 2 bases and J 1 base; nucleotides not matched to a gene: 5. Germline V gene sequence: CDR1 MNHEY, CDR2 SVGAGI. CDR3 nucleotides: TGTGCCAGCAGTTACCTCTGGACAGGGGCGAACACTGAAGCTTTCTTT. Amino acids: CASSYLWTGANTEAFF.